The 3 T cell receptor beta chains listed next were all sequenced from one sample in a study of T cell clonality in common variable immunodeficiency. TCRdb's table, derived via immunoSEQ multiplex PCR, lists solely in-frame clones and lacks some. The sample gives 50,000 to 60,000 clones, none seen only once, and the top ten clones hold roughly 0.84%. The sample comprised peripheral blood mononuclear cells. These receptors were taken from a person between 18 and 70 years old in good health.

This clone was observed at least ten times. The CDR3 goes on 3 residues after the read ends, and that part is filled in from the germline J gene. This chain uses TRBV20-1 with TRBJ1-1, with D unclear. Germline CDR1 is DFQATT and CDR2 is SNEGSKA (reference sequence). The V end lost 5 bases, the J end lost 3 bases, and 25 bases lay between the germline ends. The CDR3 is 17 residues long. Partial CDR3 DNA: TGCAGTGCTGGTTCGAGGTTTGGTATGAACGTGGACACTGAA. Amino acids: CSAGSRFGMNVDTE. The whole CDR3 sequence reads CSAGSRFGMNVDTEAFF.

This clone was observed many times. The read stops 3 residues short of the end of the CDR3; the missing end is completed from the germline J gene. This sequence joins TRBV4-1 and TRBJ2-5; D may be TRBD2 (6 bases). This CDR3 spans 16 amino acids. Per the germline V gene, CDR1 is MGHRA and CDR2 is YSYEKL. V was trimmed by 0 bases and J by 1 base, leaving 12 bases between them. The DNA read from the CDR3 is TGCGCCAGCAGCCAAGATGGAGGGACTCTCCAAGAGACC. Translated, it gives CASSQDGGTLQET. The complete CDR3 protein is CASSQDGGTLQETQYF.

This clone was counted at least ten times. The CDR3 end falls 3 residues outside the read, so it is completed with the germline J gene. The genes are TRBV7-2 and TRBJ1-3; no clear D gene. This CDR3 is built from 14 residues. V was cut by 4 bases and J by 1 base, with 8 bases left in between. Germline CDR1 SGHTA, CDR2 FQGNSA. The part of the CDR3 DNA that was read is TGTGCCAGCAGCTCGGGGTCATCTGGAAACACC. Translating gives CASSSGSSGNT. Given in full, the CDR3 is CASSSGSSGNTIYF.